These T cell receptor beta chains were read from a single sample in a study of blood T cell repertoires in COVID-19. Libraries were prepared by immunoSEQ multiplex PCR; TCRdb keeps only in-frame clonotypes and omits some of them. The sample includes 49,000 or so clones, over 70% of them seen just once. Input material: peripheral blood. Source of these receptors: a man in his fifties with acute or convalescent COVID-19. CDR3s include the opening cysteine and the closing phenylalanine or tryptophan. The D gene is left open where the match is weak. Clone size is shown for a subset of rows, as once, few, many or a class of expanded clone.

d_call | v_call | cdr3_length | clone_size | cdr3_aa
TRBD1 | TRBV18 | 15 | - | CASSPVTGGDQPQHF
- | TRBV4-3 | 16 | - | CASSQDHGGLGYGYTF
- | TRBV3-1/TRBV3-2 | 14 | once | CASSQVAGSYEQYF
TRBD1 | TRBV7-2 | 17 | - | CASSLGQGMTGANVLTF
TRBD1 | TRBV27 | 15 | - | CASTSPRGKHTEAFF
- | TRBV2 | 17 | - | CASSPPDLPDSNYGYTF
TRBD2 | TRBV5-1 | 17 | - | CASSLAGTSGGTYEQYF
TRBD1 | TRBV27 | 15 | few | CASSLTGQGYNEQFF
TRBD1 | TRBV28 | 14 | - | CASTSTGANYGYTF
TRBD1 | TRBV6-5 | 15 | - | CASLQTQGAADTQYF
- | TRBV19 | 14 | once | CASRRGPAGQPQHF
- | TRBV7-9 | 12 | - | CASSYSGETQYF
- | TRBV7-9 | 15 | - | CASSSPKVGGETQYF
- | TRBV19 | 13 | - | CASSRSANEKLFF
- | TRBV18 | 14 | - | CASSPDSSNYGYTF
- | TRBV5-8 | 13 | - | CASSLAPGAEAFF
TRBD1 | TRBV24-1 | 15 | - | CATSDPGTATDTQYF
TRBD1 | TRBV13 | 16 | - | CASSLGPDRAHYGYTF
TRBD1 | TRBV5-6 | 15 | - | CASSRDRGVGYGYTF
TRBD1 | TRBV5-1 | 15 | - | CASSVDRGQVTEAFF
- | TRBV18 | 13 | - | CASAKGANYGYTF
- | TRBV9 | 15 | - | CASSVVGSGNSPLHF
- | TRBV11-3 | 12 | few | CASSAVGTMQFF
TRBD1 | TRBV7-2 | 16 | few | CASSLSGQGAVNEQFF
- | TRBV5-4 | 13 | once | CASSQWSTDTQYF
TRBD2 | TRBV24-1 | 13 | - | CATNSRPGGEQFF
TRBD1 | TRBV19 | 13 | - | CASSETGDYGYTF
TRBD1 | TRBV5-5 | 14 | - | CASSFQQGDTEAFF
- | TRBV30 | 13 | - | CAWSRGGGNTIYF
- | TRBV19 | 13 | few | CATRGGATWEQYF
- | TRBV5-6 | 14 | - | CASSLGQGPYGYTF
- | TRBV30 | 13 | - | CACLGAGSVEQYF
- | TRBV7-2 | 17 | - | CASSLYGGVGGRETQYF